This paragraph reports one T cell receptor beta chain. The sample carries other DNA sequences with the same CDR3. Enrolled through a virtual design, the participants were between roughly 18 and 95 years of age and came from some 25 US areas. Membership in each cohort depended on participant-reported clinical history. Clones were read by immunoSEQ multiplex PCR, and TCRdb kept only the in-frame ones, dropping some. The sample lists a few hundred thousand clones; under 95% were seen once. The sample is drawn from a study of blood T cell repertoires in COVID-19. Across the study: The United States, Italy and Spain supplied acute and convalescent COVID-19 samples.

Sequenced input: PBMCs or T cells enriched from blood (not recorded which). This receptor was obtained from a woman aged 25 to 45 who had recovered from COVID-19.

The chain's CDR3 is CASSLGQGSDTQYF. The CDR3 DNA reads TGTGCCAGCAGCCTCGGACAGGGGTCAGATACGCAGTATTTT. The chain recombines TRBV7-2 with TRBJ2-3; 9 nucleotides match TRBD1. Per the germline V gene, CDR1 is SGHTA and CDR2 is FQGNSA. CDR3 length: 14 amino acids. V trimming: 5 bases; J trimming: 4 bases; junction bases outside the gene matches: 4.